Each of the 9 T cell receptor beta chains below was sequenced from the same sample in a study of response to subunit inactivated influenza vaccine. In TCRdb, the RT-PCR reads were re-called with MiXCR into one record per CDR3 protein. The sample has 700,000 to 900,000 distinct CDR3 sequences; around 20% are singletons. The starting material was PBMCs from blood, obtained roughly 5 days after vaccination. Every receptor here comes from a man aged 50 to 60 who received an inactivated influenza vaccine.

This clonotype was detected once. This chain joins TRBV6-1 and TRBJ2-2; possibly TRBD1 for D (5 bases). There are 13 residues in the CDR3. Germline V lookup: CDR1 MNHNS, CDR2 SASEGT. CDR3 in DNA: TGTGCTACAGGATTCGAAAACACCGGGGAGCTGTTTTTT. Translation: CATGFENTGELFF.

The chain is built from TRBV12-3 or TRBV12-4 and TRBJ2-7; weak D call: TRBD2 (5 bases). V lost 2 bases and J lost 6, with 8 bases in between. There are 12 residues in the CDR3. CDR3 nucleotides: TGTGCCAGCAGTTTACGGCGGGCCGAGCAGTACTTC. Encoded protein: CASSLRRAEQYF.

The genes are TRBV7-8 and TRBJ2-1; 7 bases align to TRBD2. V lost 2 bases, J lost 7 bases, and 5 bases stayed unmatched. The germline CDR1 and CDR2 sequences are SGHVS and FQNEAQ. This CDR3 comprises 14 residues. The CDR3 DNA is TGTGCCAGCAGCTTACGGCCGGGGGGAAATGAGCAGTTCTTC. Amino acids: CASSLRPGGNEQFF.

The rearrangement uses TRBV25-1 and TRBJ2-7; tentative D call: TRBD1 (6 bases). The CDR3 extends over 15 amino acids. V lost 9 bases and J 2 bases, leaving 20 bases between the germline ends. Germline lookup yields CDR1 MGHDK and CDR2 SYGVNS. In nucleotides, the CDR3 is TGTGCCAGTCGCGCTACCGACAGGTTTACCTACGAGCAGTACTTC. This encodes CASRATDRFTYEQYF.

The chain is built from TRBV5-1 and TRBJ1-1; D uncertain. The CDR3 is made up of 14 amino acids. V was clipped by 6 bases and J by 4 bases, with 16 bases between them. The germline gives CDR1 SGHRS, CDR2 YFSETQ. CDR3 DNA sequence: TGCGCCAGCAAAACTGCCTGGGCGGGCACTGAAGCTTTCTTT. Protein product: CASKTAWAGTEAFF. Looking up the rest from reference TRBV5-1 and TRBJ1-1 gives the full variable domain: KAGVTQTPRYLIKTRGQQVTLSCSPISGHRSVSWYQQTPGQGLQFLFEYFSETQRNKGNFPGRFSGRQFSNSRSEMNVSTLELGDSALYLCASKTAWAGTEAFFGQGTRLTVV.

This clonotype came up a few times. This rearrangement joins TRBV11-2 to TRBJ2-7, with TRBD1 matching 9 bases. V lost 5 bases to trimming and J lost 12 bases; unmatched junction nucleotides: 17. CDR1 and CDR2 (germline): SGHAT, FQNNGV. CDR3 length equals 15 residues. CDR3 region: CASSLGDRVSSQGYF. CDR3 nucleotide sequence: TGTGCCAGCAGCCTGGGGGACAGGGTCTCGAGCCAGGGGTACTTC.

The genes are TRBV4-1 and TRBJ1-1, with a weak D call TRBD1 (6 bases). The CDR3 is 15 amino acids. Per germline, CDR1 MGHRA and CDR2 YSYEKL. Deletions cut 1 base from V and 3 bases from J, with 12 bases between. In nucleotides, the CDR3 is TGCGCCAGCAGCCAAGGCAGGGGATGGGACACTGAAGCTTTCTTT. The encoded protein is CASSQGRGWDTEAFF.

In this sample, this clonotype turned up a few times. The chain uses TRBV12-3 or TRBV12-4 and TRBJ2-7; maybe TRBD1 (6 bases). V lost 7 bases and J lost 2, with 21 bases in between. The CDR3 covers 16 residues. CDR3 nucleotides: TGTGCCAGCACTAATAGCCCCGGCAGGGGAGCCTACGAGCAGTACTTC. This sequence encodes CASTNSPGRGAYEQYF.

CDR3 sequence (DNA): TGTGCCAGCAGTGACGTGACTAGCGGGAGGGCTGGTGAGCAGTTCTTC. Protein: CASSDVTSGRAGEQFF. The chain employs TRBV25-1 and TRBJ2-1, with TRBD2 identical over 14 bases. This CDR3 region has 16 residues. After removal of 3 bases from V and 9 bases from J, the junction contained 7 bases not matched to a gene. Germline CDR1 is MGHDK and CDR2 is SYGVNS.